These T cell receptor beta chains were read from a single sample in a study of blood T cell repertoires in COVID-19. Sequencing used immunoSEQ multiplex PCR; TCRdb keeps in-frame clones, though not all of them. The table includes 200,000 or so clones, roughly 79% detected once. The sequencing input was peripheral blood. These receptors originate from a woman of 80 years or more with COVID-19, enrolled during active disease. Each CDR3 is given with its conserved first and last residue. The D gene is left open where the match is weak. The size field is filled for only some rows; it gives once, few, many or a size class.

.	16	TRBJ2-1	TRBV10-3	TRBD2	CAISGLAGAGYNEQFF	TGTGCCATCAGTGGACTAGCGGGAGCAGGTTACAATGAGCAGTTCTTC
.	14	TRBJ2-3	TRBV5-1	.	CASSLGQDTDTQYF	TGCGCCAGCAGCTTGGGACAGGACACAGATACGCAGTATTTT
.	13	TRBJ1-2	TRBV19	TRBD1	CASTPGQGYGYTF	TGTGCCAGTACCCCGGGACAGGGCTATGGCTACACCTTC
.	15	TRBJ2-5	TRBV9	TRBD2	CASTTSGGLQETQYF	TGTGCCAGCACCACTAGCGGGGGCCTCCAAGAGACCCAGTACTTC
once	16	TRBJ2-3	TRBV14	TRBD2	CASSQDPGGATDTQYF	TGTGCCAGCAGCCAAGATCCCGGGGGGGCGACAGATACGCAGTATTTT
.	15	TRBJ1-5	TRBV4-2	.	CASSPVSGANQPQHF	TGTGCCAGCAGCCCCGTGTCAGGGGCCAATCAGCCCCAGCATTTT
.	12	TRBJ2-7	TRBV11-2	.	CASSLGTYEQYF	TGTGCCAGCAGCTTAGGTACCTACGAGCAGTACTTC
few	15	TRBJ1-5	TRBV5-8	TRBD1	CASSPGTGVLQPQHF	TGTGCCAGCAGCCCCGGGACAGGGGTTTTACAGCCCCAGCATTTT
.	14	TRBJ1-2	TRBV28	TRBD1	CASSSLQGSYGYTF	TGTGCCAGCAGTTCCTTACAGGGGTCCTATGGCTACACCTTC
.	16	TRBJ1-3	TRBV4-3	.	CASSQAHRQSGNTIYF	TGCGCCAGCAGCCAAGCACACAGACAATCTGGAAACACCATATATTTT
.	16	TRBJ1-1	TRBV28	.	CASRPAGRVPLGGAFF	TGTGCCAGCAGGCCGGCGGGGCGAGTACCCCTTGGCGGAGCTTTCTTT
.	14	TRBJ1-2	TRBV7-8	.	CASSLNDGLYGYTF	TGTGCCAGCAGCTTAAACGACGGACTCTATGGCTACACCTTC
.	14	TRBJ2-7	TRBV7-2	.	CASSLLRGTYEQYF	TGTGCCAGCAGCTTACTTCGGGGGACCTACGAGCAGTACTTC
few	15	TRBJ2-1	TRBV2	TRBD2	CASSELAADYNEQFF	TGTGCCAGCAGTGAACTAGCGGCCGATTACAATGAGCAGTTCTTC
few	15	TRBJ1-4	TRBV11-1	.	CASSLEPATNEKLFF	TGTGCCAGCAGCTTAGAGCCCGCAACTAATGAAAAACTGTTTTTT
.	14	TRBJ1-6	TRBV19	.	CASSNVGANSPLHF	TGTGCCAGTAGTAACGTAGGGGCTAATTCACCCCTCCACTTT
.	15	TRBJ1-5	TRBV16	TRBD1	CASSQSGTGNQPQHF	TGTGCCAGCAGCCAATCCGGGACAGGCAATCAGCCCCAGCATTTT
.	14	TRBJ2-7	TRBV3-1/TRBV3-2	.	CASSQGGSLIEQYF	TGTGCCAGCAGCCAAGGGGGCAGTTTGATCGAGCAGTACTTC
few	15	TRBJ1-4	TRBV7-9	TRBD1	CASSGPQGAREKLFF	TGTGCCAGCAGCGGCCCACAGGGGGCACGTGAAAAACTGTTTTTT
.	14	TRBJ2-7	TRBV27	TRBD2	CASSRAGGPYEQYF	TGTGCCAGCAGTAGAGCGGGAGGGCCCTACGAGCAGTACTTC
.	15	TRBJ2-1	TRBV19	TRBD2	CASSTVAGELNEQFF	TGTGCCAGTAGTACCGTAGCGGGAGAACTCAATGAGCAGTTCTTC
.	14	TRBJ1-1	TRBV19	.	CASSSTQENTEAFF	TGTGCCAGTAGTAGTACACAGGAAAACACTGAAGCTTTCTTT
.	14	TRBJ2-1	TRBV2	.	CASSVLAAYNEQFF	TGTGCCAGCAGTGTCTTAGCGGCCTACAATGAGCAGTTCTTC
.	13	TRBJ1-1	TRBV30	TRBD1	CAWRGTGNTEAFF	TGTGCCTGGAGAGGGACAGGGAACACTGAAGCTTTCTTT
.	14	TRBJ1-2	TRBV6-6	.	CASSPGSRSYGYTF	TGTGCCAGCTCCCCTGGATCCCGGAGCTATGGCTACACCTTC
.	17	TRBJ2-7	TRBV7-6	.	CASSPRVGFVPSYEQYF	TGTGCCAGCAGCCCCAGGGTCGGATTCGTGCCCTCCTACGAGCAGTACTTC
.	12	TRBJ2-1	TRBV27	TRBD1	CASSLYGTGLFF	TGTGCCAGCAGTTTATACGGGACAGGGTTGTTCTTC
few	13	TRBJ1-4	TRBV10-2	.	CASSDRNGEKLFF	TGCGCCAGCAGTGATCGTAACGGGGAAAAACTGTTTTTT
.	16	TRBJ1-3	TRBV21-1	.	CASSKFAGLSGNTIYF	TGTGCCAGCAGCAAATTTGCAGGGCTTTCTGGAAACACCATATATTTT
.	14	TRBJ2-5	TRBV5-5	TRBD1	CASSLTGGRETQYF	TGTGCCAGCAGCTTAACAGGGGGCCGTGAGACCCAGTACTTC
once	16	TRBJ2-1	TRBV19	TRBD2	CASRTEREPPYNEQFF	TGTGCCAGTAGGACGGAGCGGGAGCCCCCCTACAATGAGCAGTTCTTC
.	15	TRBJ1-5	TRBV18	.	CASSMGGSGNQPQHF	TGTGCCAGCTCAATGGGAGGGTCTGGCAATCAGCCCCAGCATTTT
once	14	TRBJ1-2	TRBV7-9	.	CASSFTQSPGGYTF	TGTGCCAGCAGCTTCACCCAGTCCCCGGGGGGCTACACCTTC
.	15	TRBJ1-1	TRBV21-1	.	CASSTRDRGSTEAFF	TGTGCCAGCAGCACTCGGGACAGGGGGAGCACTGAAGCTTTCTTT
.	12	TRBJ1-6	TRBV27	.	CASSKQDSPLHF	TGTGCCAGCAGTAAACAGGATTCACCCCTCCACTTT
.	16	TRBJ1-6	TRBV2	.	CASSSIQSSYNSPLHF	TGTGCCAGCAGTTCGATACAGAGCTCCTATAATTCACCCCTCCACTTT
.	15	TRBJ1-3	TRBV5-5	.	CASSLEAGSGNTIYF	TGTGCCAGCAGCTTGGAAGCAGGTTCTGGAAACACCATATATTTT
.	12	TRBJ2-7	TRBV29-1	TRBD1	CSTRTGSYEQYF	TGCAGCACCCGGACAGGGTCCTACGAGCAGTACTTC
once	13	TRBJ2-7	TRBV4-3	.	CASSLFTGYEQYF	TGCGCCAGCAGCCTCTTCACGGGCTACGAGCAGTACTTC
.	15	TRBJ1-2	TRBV2	TRBD1	CASSAEWGQNYGYTF	TGTGCCAGCAGTGCGGAATGGGGACAGAACTATGGCTACACCTTC
.	15	TRBJ2-5	TRBV6-2/TRBV6-3	TRBD1	CASSAAWTGWETQYF	TGTGCCAGCAGTGCAGCGTGGACAGGGTGGGAGACCCAGTACTTC
.	15	TRBJ1-5	TRBV2	TRBD1	CASSRGTADGQPQHF	TGTGCCAGCAGTCGGGGGACAGCTGATGGACAGCCCCAGCATTTT
once	16	TRBJ2-5	TRBV2	.	CASSIQTGVVGETQYF	TGTGCCAGCAGCATACAAACGGGGGTCGTAGGAGAGACCCAGTACTTC
.	13	TRBJ2-7	TRBV7-6	.	CASSLGHSYEQYF	TGTGCCAGCAGCCTGGGACACTCTTACGAGCAGTACTTC
.	16	TRBJ2-7	TRBV3-1/TRBV3-2	TRBD2	CASSHGLAGEFYEQYF	TGTGCCAGCAGCCACGGACTAGCGGGAGAGTTCTACGAGCAGTACTTC
.	16	TRBJ2-3	TRBV27	TRBD2	CASSLAAGRYTDTQYF	TGTGCCAGCAGTTTAGCAGCGGGAAGATACACAGATACGCAGTATTTT
.	15	TRBJ1-6	TRBV28	.	CASSSAGGYNSPLHF	TGTGCCAGCAGTTCCGCCGGGGGTTATAATTCACCCCTCCACTTT
.	14	TRBJ2-5	TRBV5-6	TRBD2	CASSSSGIQETQYF	TGTGCCAGCAGCTCCAGCGGGATTCAAGAGACCCAGTACTTC
.	14	TRBJ2-7	TRBV11-1	.	CASSPSGIFLEQYF	TGTGCCAGCAGCCCATCGGGGATCTTTCTGGAGCAGTACTTC
.	15	TRBJ1-5	TRBV6-6	TRBD1	CASRETGGTGQPQHF	TGTGCCAGCAGGGAAACAGGGGGGACGGGTCAGCCCCAGCATTTT
.	15	TRBJ1-5	TRBV19	.	CASSPFGGPNQPQHF	TGTGCCAGTAGTCCTTTTGGGGGCCCTAATCAGCCCCAGCATTTT
.	14	TRBJ1-1	TRBV3-1/TRBV3-2	.	CASRTEAGNTEAFF	TGTGCCAGCCGAACGGAGGCGGGTAACACTGAAGCTTTCTTT